This TCR beta chain emerged from a study of early T cells in non-severe SARS-CoV-2 infection. Study summary: Investigators sequenced bulk RNA drawn from unsorted whole blood, and chains remained unpaired.

Separate cDNA molecules each had unique molecular identifiers attached to them. TCRdb redid the calling of the 5' RACE reads with MiXCR, one entry per CDR3 protein. The sample includes over 75,000 distinct CDR3 sequences, about 15% of them seen just once. Trimming took off 8 bases at V and 2 bases at J, with 28 bases between the two ends. The CDR3 spans 18 residues. Looked up from germline, CDR1 is MDHEN and CDR2 is SYDVKM. The receptor was derived from an adult who was a healthcare worker with PCR-confirmed SARS-CoV-2 infection or an uninfected control (not recorded which). The sequencing input was whole blood. The chain recombines TRBV28 with TRBJ2-7; tentative D call: TRBD2 (6 bases). CDR3 sequence: CASSSEPSTGEGTYEQYF. The CDR3, as DNA: TGTGCCAGCTCCTCCGAACCCTCCACGGGAGAGGGAACCTACGAGCAGTACTTC.